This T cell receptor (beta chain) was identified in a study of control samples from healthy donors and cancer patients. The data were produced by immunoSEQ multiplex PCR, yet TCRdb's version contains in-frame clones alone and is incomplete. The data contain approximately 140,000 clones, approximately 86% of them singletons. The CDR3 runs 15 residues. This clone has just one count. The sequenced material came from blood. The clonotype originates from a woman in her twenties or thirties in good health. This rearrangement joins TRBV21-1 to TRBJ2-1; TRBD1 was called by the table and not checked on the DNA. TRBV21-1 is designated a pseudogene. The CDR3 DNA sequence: TGTGCCAGCAGCGCTCACTTACAGGGGGCGGATGAGCAGTTCTTC. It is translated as CASSAHLQGADEQFF.